This T cell receptor beta chain came from a study of T cells after posttransplantation cyclophosphamide. Study results and caveats: Skin or GI-infiltrating T cells shared few TRB sequences with blood. Later blood repertoires were often dominated by clones from the donor CD8+ memory compartment. TRB clonality was highly associated with recipient CMV seropositivity and reactivation.

As concerns this clone: Its antigen is undetermined.

Losses at the gene ends were 4 bases for V and 7 bases for J; bases not matched to a gene: 7. CDR1 and CDR2 (germline): LNHNV, YYDKDF (reference sequence). This CDR3 is built from 15 residues. Clones were read by immunoSEQ multiplex PCR, and TCRdb kept only the in-frame ones, dropping some. Here the sample spans around 9,100 clones, about 98% being singletons. Cells defined as naive were viable CD3+CD4+ or CD3+CD8+ and CCR7+CD45RA+CD45RO-CD95-CD27+CD28+. On the day of bone marrow donation, the related graft donor provided peripheral blood. V gene TRBV15 combines with J gene TRBJ1-6, with 7 positions matching TRBD1. The specimen sequenced was naive CD4+ T cells sorted from PBMCs. This TCR was recovered from a woman aged 60-75 years in good health, CMV-negative, and a related stem cell transplant donor. CDR3 coding DNA: TGTGCCACCAGCACCAGGACAGGCGGGAATTCACCCCTCCACTTT. It is translated as CATSTRTGGNSPLHF.